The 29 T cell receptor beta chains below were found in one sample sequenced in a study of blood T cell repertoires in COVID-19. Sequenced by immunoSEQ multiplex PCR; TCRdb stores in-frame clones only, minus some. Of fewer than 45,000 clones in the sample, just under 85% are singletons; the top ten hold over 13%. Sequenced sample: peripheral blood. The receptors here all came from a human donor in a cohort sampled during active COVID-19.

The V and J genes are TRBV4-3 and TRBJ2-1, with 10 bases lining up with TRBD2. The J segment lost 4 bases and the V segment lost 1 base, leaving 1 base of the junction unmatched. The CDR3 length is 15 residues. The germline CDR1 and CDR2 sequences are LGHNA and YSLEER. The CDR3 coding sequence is TGCGCCAGCAGCCAAGTTAGCGGGGGGTACAATGAGCAGTTCTTC. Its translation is CASSQVSGGYNEQFF.

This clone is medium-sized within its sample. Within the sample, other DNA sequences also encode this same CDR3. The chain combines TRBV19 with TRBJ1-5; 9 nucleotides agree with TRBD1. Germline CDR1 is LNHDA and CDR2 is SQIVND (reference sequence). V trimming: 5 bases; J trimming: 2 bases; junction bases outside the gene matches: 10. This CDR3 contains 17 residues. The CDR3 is CASSRGSDRGGNQPQHF. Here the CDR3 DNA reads TGTGCCAGTAGTCGGGGCTCGGACAGGGGAGGCAATCAGCCCCAGCATTTT.

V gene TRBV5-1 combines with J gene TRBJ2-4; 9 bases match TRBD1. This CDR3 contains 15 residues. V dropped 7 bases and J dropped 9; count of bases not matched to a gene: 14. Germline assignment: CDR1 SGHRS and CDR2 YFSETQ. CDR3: CASSKSPGQGAIQYF. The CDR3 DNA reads TGCGCCAGCTCAAAATCTCCGGGACAGGGAGCCATTCAGTACTTC.

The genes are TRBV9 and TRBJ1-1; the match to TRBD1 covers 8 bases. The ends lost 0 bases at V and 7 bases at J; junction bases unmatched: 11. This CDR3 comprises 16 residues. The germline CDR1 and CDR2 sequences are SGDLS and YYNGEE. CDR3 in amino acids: CASSVGNTGGIVEAFF. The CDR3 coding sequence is TGTGCCAGCAGCGTAGGAAATACAGGGGGAATAGTTGAAGCTTTCTTT.

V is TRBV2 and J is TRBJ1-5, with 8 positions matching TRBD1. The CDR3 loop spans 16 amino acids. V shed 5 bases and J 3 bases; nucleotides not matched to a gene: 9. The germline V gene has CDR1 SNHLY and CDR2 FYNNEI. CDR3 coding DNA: TGTGCCAGCAGTCTAAGGGACAGGTCTTCCAATCAGCCCCAGCATTTT. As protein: CASSLRDRSSNQPQHF. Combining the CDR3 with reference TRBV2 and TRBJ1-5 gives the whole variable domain EPEVTQTPSHQVTQMGQEVILRCVPISNHLYFYWYRQILGQKVEFLVSFYNNEISEKSEIFDDQFSVERPDGSNFTLKIRSTKLEDSAMYFCASSLRDRSSNQPQHFGDGTRLSIL.

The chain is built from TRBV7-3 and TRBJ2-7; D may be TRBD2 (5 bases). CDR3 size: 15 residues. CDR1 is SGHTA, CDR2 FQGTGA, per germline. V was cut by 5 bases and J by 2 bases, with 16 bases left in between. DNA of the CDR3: TGTGCCAGCAGCCCCTCCCATGGGAGCACCTACGAGCAGTACTTC. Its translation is CASSPSHGSTYEQYF.

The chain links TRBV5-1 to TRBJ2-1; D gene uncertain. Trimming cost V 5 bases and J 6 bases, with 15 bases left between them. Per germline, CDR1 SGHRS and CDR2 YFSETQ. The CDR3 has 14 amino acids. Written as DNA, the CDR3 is TGCGCCAGCAGACAGATGGGCAGGCTCAATGAGCAGTTCTTC. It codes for CASRQMGRLNEQFF.

CDR3 in amino acids: CASSFYLILETQYF. The CDR3 DNA sequence: TGTGCCAGTAGTTTCTACCTGATACTGGAGACCCAGTACTTC. This chain joins TRBV19 and TRBJ2-5; no definite D call. The CDR3 loop spans 14 amino acids. V lost 5 bases and J lost 5, with 15 bases in between. Per germline, CDR1 LNHDA and CDR2 SQIVND (reference sequence).

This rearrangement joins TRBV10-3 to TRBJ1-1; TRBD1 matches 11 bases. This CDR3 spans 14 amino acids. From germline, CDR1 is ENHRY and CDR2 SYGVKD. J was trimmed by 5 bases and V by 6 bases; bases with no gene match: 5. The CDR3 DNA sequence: TGTGCCATCAGGAGGGACAGGGGGGGAACTGAAGCTTTCTTT. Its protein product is CAIRRDRGGTEAFF.

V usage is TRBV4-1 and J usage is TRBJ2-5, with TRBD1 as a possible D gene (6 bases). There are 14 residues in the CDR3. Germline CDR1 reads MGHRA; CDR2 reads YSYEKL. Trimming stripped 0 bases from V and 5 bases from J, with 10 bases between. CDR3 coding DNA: TGCGCCAGCAGCCAAGAACAGGGCTGGGAGACCCAGTACTTC. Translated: CASSQEQGWETQYF.

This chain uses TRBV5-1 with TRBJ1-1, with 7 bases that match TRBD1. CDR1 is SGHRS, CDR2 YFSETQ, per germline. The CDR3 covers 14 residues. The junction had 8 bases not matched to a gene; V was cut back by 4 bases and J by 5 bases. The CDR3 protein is CASSPAGGRTEAFF. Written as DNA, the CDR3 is TGCGCCAGCAGCCCGGCAGGGGGAAGAACTGAAGCTTTCTTT.

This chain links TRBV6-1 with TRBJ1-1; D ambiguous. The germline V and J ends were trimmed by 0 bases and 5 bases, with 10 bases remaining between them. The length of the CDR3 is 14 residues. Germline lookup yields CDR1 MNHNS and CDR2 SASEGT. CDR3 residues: CASSEAWGGTEAFF. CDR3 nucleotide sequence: TGTGCCAGCAGTGAAGCTTGGGGAGGGACTGAAGCTTTCTTT.

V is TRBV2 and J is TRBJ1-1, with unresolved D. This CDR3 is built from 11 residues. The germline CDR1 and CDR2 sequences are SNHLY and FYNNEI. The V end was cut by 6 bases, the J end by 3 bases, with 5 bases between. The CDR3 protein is CASSYYTEAFF. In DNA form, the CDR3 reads TGTGCCAGCAGCTACTACACTGAAGCTTTCTTT.

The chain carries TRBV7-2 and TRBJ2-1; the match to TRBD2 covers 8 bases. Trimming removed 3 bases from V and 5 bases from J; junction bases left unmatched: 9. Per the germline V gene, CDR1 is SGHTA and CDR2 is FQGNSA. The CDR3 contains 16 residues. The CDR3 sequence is CASSFFVRGGDNEQFF. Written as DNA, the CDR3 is TGTGCCAGCAGCTTTTTTGTTCGGGGGGGTGACAATGAGCAGTTCTTC.

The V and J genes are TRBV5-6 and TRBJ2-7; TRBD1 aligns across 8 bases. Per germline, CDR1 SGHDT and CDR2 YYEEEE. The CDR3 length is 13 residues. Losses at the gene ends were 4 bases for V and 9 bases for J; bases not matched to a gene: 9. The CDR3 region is CASSPGQGQGQYF. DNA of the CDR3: TGTGCCAGCAGCCCAGGACAGGGCCAAGGGCAGTACTTC.

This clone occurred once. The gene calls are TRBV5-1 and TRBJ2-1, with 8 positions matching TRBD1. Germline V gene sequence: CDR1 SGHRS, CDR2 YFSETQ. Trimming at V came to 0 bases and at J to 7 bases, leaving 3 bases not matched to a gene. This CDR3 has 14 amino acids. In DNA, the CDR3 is TGCGCCAGCAGCTTGGCGGGACAGGCAAATGAGCAGTTCTTC. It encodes CASSLAGQANEQFF. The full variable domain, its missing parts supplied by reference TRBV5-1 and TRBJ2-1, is KAGVTQTPRYLIKTRGQQVTLSCSPISGHRSVSWYQQTPGQGLQFLFEYFSETQRNKGNFPGRFSGRQFSNSRSEMNVSTLELGDSALYLCASSLAGQANEQFFGPGTRLTVL.

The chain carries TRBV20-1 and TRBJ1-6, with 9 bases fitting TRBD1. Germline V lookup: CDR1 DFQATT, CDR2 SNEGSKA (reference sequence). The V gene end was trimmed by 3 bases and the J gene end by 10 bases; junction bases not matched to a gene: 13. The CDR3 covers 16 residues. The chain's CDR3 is CSASSPTTGGGSPLHF. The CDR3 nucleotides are TGCAGTGCTAGTTCCCCCACGACAGGGGGAGGATCACCCCTCCACTTT.

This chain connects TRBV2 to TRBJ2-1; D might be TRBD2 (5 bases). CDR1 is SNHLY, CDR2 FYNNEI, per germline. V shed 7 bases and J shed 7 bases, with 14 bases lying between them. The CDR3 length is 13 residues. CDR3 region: CASMVKLANEQFF. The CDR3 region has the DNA TGTGCCAGCATGGTGAAGTTAGCGAATGAGCAGTTCTTC.

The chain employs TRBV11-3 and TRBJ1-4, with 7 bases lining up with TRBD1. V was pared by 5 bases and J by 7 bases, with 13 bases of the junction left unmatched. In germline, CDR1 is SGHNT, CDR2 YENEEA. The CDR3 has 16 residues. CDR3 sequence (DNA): TGTGCCAGCAGCCTTCCCAGGGGGACATCGAGTGAAAAACTGTTTTTT. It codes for CASSLPRGTSSEKLFF.

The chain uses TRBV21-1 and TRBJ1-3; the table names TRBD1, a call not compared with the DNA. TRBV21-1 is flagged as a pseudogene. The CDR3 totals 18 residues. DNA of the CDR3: TGTGCCAGCAGCAAACTTCCGCAAGGACAGGGGAGGTATAACACCATATATTTT. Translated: CASSKLPQGQGRYNTIYF.

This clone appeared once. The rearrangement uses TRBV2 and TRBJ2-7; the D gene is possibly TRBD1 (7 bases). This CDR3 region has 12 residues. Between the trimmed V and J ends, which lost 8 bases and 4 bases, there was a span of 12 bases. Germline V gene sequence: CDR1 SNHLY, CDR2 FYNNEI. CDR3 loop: CASRRGLYEQYF. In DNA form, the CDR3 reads TGTGCCAGCCGGAGGGGGCTATACGAGCAGTACTTC.

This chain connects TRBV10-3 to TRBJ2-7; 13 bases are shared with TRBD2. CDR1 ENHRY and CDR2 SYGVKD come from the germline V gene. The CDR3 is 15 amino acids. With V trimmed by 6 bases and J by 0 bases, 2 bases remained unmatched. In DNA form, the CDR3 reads TGTGCCATCAGAAGGACTAGCGGGAGCTCCTACGAGCAGTACTTC. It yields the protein CAIRRTSGSSYEQYF.

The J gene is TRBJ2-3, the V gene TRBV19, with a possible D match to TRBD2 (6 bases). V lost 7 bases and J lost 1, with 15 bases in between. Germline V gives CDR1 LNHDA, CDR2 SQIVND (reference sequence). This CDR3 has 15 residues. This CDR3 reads CASKVGTGGTDTQYF. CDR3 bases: TGTGCCAGTAAGGTGGGGACTGGAGGCACAGATACGCAGTATTTT.

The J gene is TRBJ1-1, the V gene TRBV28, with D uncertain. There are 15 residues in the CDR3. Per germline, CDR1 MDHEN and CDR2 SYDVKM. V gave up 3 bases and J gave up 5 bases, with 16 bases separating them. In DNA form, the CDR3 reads TGTGCCAGCAGTTTGGTTGGGGTGTCGGGAACTGAAGCTTTCTTT. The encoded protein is CASSLVGVSGTEAFF.

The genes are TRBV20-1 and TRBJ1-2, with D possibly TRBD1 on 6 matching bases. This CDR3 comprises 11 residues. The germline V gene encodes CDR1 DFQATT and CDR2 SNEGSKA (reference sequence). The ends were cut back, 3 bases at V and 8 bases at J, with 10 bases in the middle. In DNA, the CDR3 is TGCAGTGCTAGGGCAGGGGTCGGCTACACCTTC. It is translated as CSARAGVGYTF.

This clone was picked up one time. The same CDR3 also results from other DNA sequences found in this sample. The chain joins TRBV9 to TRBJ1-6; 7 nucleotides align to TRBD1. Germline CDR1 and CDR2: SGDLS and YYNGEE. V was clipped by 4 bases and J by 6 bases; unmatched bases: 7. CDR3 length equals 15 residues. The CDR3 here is CASSPEDRPNSPLHF. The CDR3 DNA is TGTGCCAGCAGCCCAGAGGACAGGCCTAATTCACCCCTCCACTTT.

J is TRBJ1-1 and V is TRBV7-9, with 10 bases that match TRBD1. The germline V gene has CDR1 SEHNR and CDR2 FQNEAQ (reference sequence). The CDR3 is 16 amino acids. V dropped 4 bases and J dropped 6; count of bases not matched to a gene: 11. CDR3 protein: CASSSRLPGQGSEAFF. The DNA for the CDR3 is TGTGCCAGCAGCTCCCGGTTACCGGGACAGGGGTCTGAAGCTTTCTTT.

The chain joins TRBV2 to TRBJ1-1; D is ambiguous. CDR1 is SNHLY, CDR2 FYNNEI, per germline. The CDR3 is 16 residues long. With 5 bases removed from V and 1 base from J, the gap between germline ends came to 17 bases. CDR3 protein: CASSNPRHGSNTEAFF. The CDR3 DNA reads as TGTGCCAGCAGTAATCCACGACACGGCTCGAACACTGAAGCTTTCTTT.

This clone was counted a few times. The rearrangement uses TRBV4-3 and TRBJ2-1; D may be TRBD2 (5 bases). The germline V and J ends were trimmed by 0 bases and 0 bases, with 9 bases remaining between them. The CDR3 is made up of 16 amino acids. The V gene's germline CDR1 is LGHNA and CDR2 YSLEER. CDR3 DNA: TGCGCCAGCAGCCAAGATCTAGCCAGCTCCTACAATGAGCAGTTCTTC. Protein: CASSQDLASSYNEQFF.